The rows below give T cell receptor beta chains drawn from one sample of a study of blood T cell repertoires in COVID-19. Only in-frame clones appear in the TCRdb table, and some are missing; sequencing was by immunoSEQ multiplex PCR. The sample carries about half a million clones, about 85% recorded once. The sample consisted of PBMCs or T cells enriched from blood (not recorded which). Every receptor here comes from a woman aged 55-69 years who had recovered from COVID-19. Each CDR3 is given with its conserved first and last residue. D genes are given only for firm matches. Not all rows give a size; the values are once, few, many and, for expanded clones, a class.

clone size: NA
D gene: TRBD2
J gene: TRBJ2-3
V gene: TRBV2
CDR3 protein: CASTKPTSGGAGGTDTQYF
CDR3 DNA: TGTGCCAGCACCAAACCGACTAGCGGGGGGGCCGGGGGCACAGATACGCAGTATTTT

clone size: NA
D gene: NA
J gene: TRBJ1-6
V gene: TRBV3-1/TRBV3-2
CDR3 protein: CASSQVGVNSPLHF
CDR3 DNA: TGTGCCAGCAGCCAAGTCGGAGTGAATTCACCCCTCCACTTT

clone size: NA
D gene: TRBD1
J gene: TRBJ2-5
V gene: TRBV6-5
CDR3 protein: CATGGTGRETQYF
CDR3 DNA: TGTGCCACCGGAGGGACAGGGCGAGAGACCCAGTACTTC

clone size: NA
D gene: TRBD1
J gene: TRBJ2-1
V gene: TRBV19
CDR3 protein: CASNPGQGVSNEQFF
CDR3 DNA: TGTGCCAGTAATCCGGGACAGGGGGTCAGCAATGAGCAGTTCTTC

clone size: few
D gene: NA
J gene: TRBJ1-2
V gene: TRBV29-1
CDR3 protein: CGVPGGGGYTF
CDR3 DNA: TGCGGCGTCCCCGGGGGTGGGGGCTACACCTTC

clone size: NA
D gene: TRBD1
J gene: TRBJ1-6
V gene: TRBV12-5
CDR3 protein: CASGLGTGIYNSPLHF
CDR3 DNA: TGTGCTAGTGGTTTGGGGACAGGGATCTATAATTCACCCCTCCACTTT

clone size: NA
D gene: NA
J gene: TRBJ1-3
V gene: TRBV7-9
CDR3 protein: CASSFRGRGNTIYF
CDR3 DNA: TGTGCCAGCAGCTTCCGCGGGCGGGGAAACACCATATATTTT

clone size: NA
D gene: NA
J gene: TRBJ2-1
V gene: TRBV6-5
CDR3 protein: CATGGGRSYNEQFF
CDR3 DNA: TGTGCCACCGGAGGGGGCCGGTCCTACAATGAGCAGTTCTTC

clone size: NA
D gene: TRBD2
J gene: TRBJ2-5
V gene: TRBV5-4
CDR3 protein: CASSFGGEETQYF
CDR3 DNA: TGTGCCAGCAGCTTTGGGGGGGAAGAGACCCAGTACTTC

clone size: NA
D gene: TRBD1
J gene: TRBJ1-2
V gene: TRBV11-2
CDR3 protein: CASSGTGGISGYTF
CDR3 DNA: TGTGCCAGTTCCGGGACAGGGGGAATAAGTGGCTACACCTTC

clone size: NA
D gene: TRBD1
J gene: TRBJ1-2
V gene: TRBV19
CDR3 protein: CASSTGGWMGGYTF
CDR3 DNA: TGTGCCAGTAGTACAGGGGGTTGGATGGGTGGCTACACCTTC

clone size: NA
D gene: TRBD1
J gene: TRBJ1-6
V gene: TRBV30
CDR3 protein: CAWSTGVSYNSPLHF
CDR3 DNA: TGTGCCTGGTCCACAGGGGTCTCCTATAATTCACCCCTCCACTTT

clone size: NA
D gene: TRBD1
J gene: TRBJ2-1
V gene: TRBV19
CDR3 protein: CASSNEEGWDRVDEQFF
CDR3 DNA: TGTGCCAGTAGTAACGAGGAGGGCTGGGACAGGGTTGATGAGCAGTTCTTC

clone size: NA
D gene: NA
J gene: TRBJ1-5
V gene: TRBV19
CDR3 protein: CASKFSAGMAQHF
CDR3 DNA: TGTGCCAGTAAGTTTTCCGCGGGAATGGCCCAGCATTTT

clone size: NA
D gene: NA
J gene: TRBJ1-3
V gene: TRBV13
CDR3 protein: CASSLAPPGNTIYF
CDR3 DNA: TGTGCCAGCAGCTTAGCTCCCCCTGGAAACACCATATATTTT

clone size: NA
D gene: NA
J gene: TRBJ1-1
V gene: TRBV6-5
CDR3 protein: CASTQVGGATEAFF
CDR3 DNA: TGTGCCAGCACTCAGGTCGGGGGGGCCACTGAAGCTTTCTTT

clone size: NA
D gene: NA
J gene: TRBJ1-2
V gene: TRBV7-9
CDR3 protein: CASSLEQTANYGYTF
CDR3 DNA: TGTGCCAGCAGCTTAGAACAGACCGCTAACTATGGCTACACCTTC

clone size: NA
D gene: NA
J gene: TRBJ2-3
V gene: TRBV18
CDR3 protein: CASSPQTDTQYF
CDR3 DNA: TGTGCCAGCTCACCCCAAACAGATACGCAGTATTTT

clone size: NA
D gene: NA
J gene: TRBJ1-2
V gene: TRBV6-5
CDR3 protein: CASRSQGLSWGYTF
CDR3 DNA: TGTGCCAGCAGGTCACAGGGATTATCTTGGGGCTACACCTTC

clone size: NA
D gene: TRBD1
J gene: TRBJ1-1
V gene: TRBV29-1
CDR3 protein: CSATAQGASTEAFF
CDR3 DNA: TGCAGCGCAACTGCGCAGGGGGCTTCAACTGAAGCTTTCTTT

clone size: once
D gene: TRBD1
J gene: TRBJ1-2
V gene: TRBV5-8
CDR3 protein: CASSRSQGAYGYTF
CDR3 DNA: TGTGCCAGCAGCCGTTCTCAGGGGGCCTATGGCTACACCTTC

clone size: NA
D gene: TRBD1
J gene: TRBJ1-5
V gene: TRBV5-1
CDR3 protein: CASSLTGVVNQPQHF
CDR3 DNA: TGCGCCAGCAGCTTAACAGGGGTCGTCAATCAGCCCCAGCATTTT

clone size: NA
D gene: TRBD2
J gene: TRBJ2-3
V gene: TRBV7-2
CDR3 protein: CASAGGGRIDTQYF
CDR3 DNA: TGTGCCAGCGCCGGGGGGGGGCGTATAGATACGCAGTATTTT

clone size: NA
D gene: NA
J gene: TRBJ1-4
V gene: TRBV27
CDR3 protein: CASSYRGPTNEKLFF
CDR3 DNA: TGTGCCAGCAGTTACCGGGGTCCAACTAATGAAAAACTGTTTTTT

clone size: NA
D gene: NA
J gene: TRBJ2-7
V gene: TRBV2
CDR3 protein: CASSTQRGYEQYF
CDR3 DNA: TGTGCCAGCAGTACCCAACGGGGCTACGAGCAGTACTTC

clone size: once
D gene: TRBD2
J gene: TRBJ2-1
V gene: TRBV5-4
CDR3 protein: CASSLGLAGQNEQFF
CDR3 DNA: TGTGCCAGCAGCCTTGGGCTAGCGGGGCAGAATGAGCAGTTCTTC

clone size: few
D gene: TRBD1
J gene: TRBJ2-2
V gene: TRBV30
CDR3 protein: CACPPGQGIGELFF
CDR3 DNA: TGTGCCTGTCCCCCGGGACAGGGTATCGGGGAGCTGTTTTTT

clone size: many
D gene: TRBD1
J gene: TRBJ1-5
V gene: TRBV2
CDR3 protein: CASSDLGQGNQPQHF
CDR3 DNA: TGTGCCAGCAGTGACCTCGGACAGGGGAATCAGCCCCAGCATTTT

clone size: once
D gene: TRBD1
J gene: TRBJ1-6
V gene: TRBV10-1
CDR3 protein: CASGTGDSPLHF
CDR3 DNA: TGCGCCAGCGGGACAGGGGACTCACCCCTCCACTTT

clone size: once
D gene: NA
J gene: TRBJ1-1
V gene: TRBV6-5
CDR3 protein: CASSSPLSTEAFF
CDR3 DNA: TGTGCCAGCAGTTCCCCTTTGAGCACTGAAGCTTTCTTT

clone size: NA
D gene: NA
J gene: TRBJ1-6
V gene: TRBV5-1
CDR3 protein: CASSTDRTYNSPLHF
CDR3 DNA: TGCGCCAGCAGCACTGACAGGACGTATAATTCACCCCTCCACTTT

clone size: once
D gene: NA
J gene: TRBJ2-7
V gene: TRBV11-3
CDR3 protein: CASSLDQTPGDYEQYF
CDR3 DNA: TGTGCCAGCAGCTTAGATCAGACTCCGGGGGACTACGAGCAGTACTTC

clone size: NA
D gene: TRBD1
J gene: TRBJ1-5
V gene: TRBV2
CDR3 protein: CASRRTGVAPQHF
CDR3 DNA: TGTGCCAGCAGAAGGACAGGGGTTGCGCCCCAGCATTTT

clone size: NA
D gene: TRBD2
J gene: TRBJ2-3
V gene: TRBV6-5
CDR3 protein: CASTSGDSTDTQYF
CDR3 DNA: TGTGCCAGCACAAGCGGGGATAGCACAGATACGCAGTATTTT

clone size: NA
D gene: NA
J gene: TRBJ2-2
V gene: TRBV10-3
CDR3 protein: CATEEGTRELFF
CDR3 DNA: TGTGCCACCGAAGAGGGTACCCGGGAGCTGTTTTTT

clone size: NA
D gene: TRBD2
J gene: TRBJ2-3
V gene: TRBV10-1
CDR3 protein: CASTDGTSGSTDTQYF
CDR3 DNA: TGCGCCAGCACTGATGGGACTAGCGGGAGCACAGATACGCAGTATTTT

clone size: NA
D gene: TRBD1
J gene: TRBJ2-7
V gene: TRBV29-1
CDR3 protein: CSVGDRPYEQYF
CDR3 DNA: TGCAGCGTTGGGGACAGGCCCTACGAGCAGTACTTC

clone size: NA
D gene: TRBD2
J gene: TRBJ2-2
V gene: TRBV30
CDR3 protein: CAWSSRTSGGVRTGELFF
CDR3 DNA: TGTGCCTGGAGCTCGCGGACTAGCGGGGGGGTTCGCACCGGGGAGCTGTTTTTT

clone size: NA
D gene: TRBD1
J gene: TRBJ1-2
V gene: TRBV29-1
CDR3 protein: CSAQGASGYTF
CDR3 DNA: TGCAGCGCACAGGGGGCTAGCGGCTACACCTTC

clone size: few
D gene: NA
J gene: TRBJ1-1
V gene: TRBV25-1
CDR3 protein: CASSDRSTEAFF
CDR3 DNA: TGTGCCAGCAGTGACAGAAGCACTGAAGCTTTCTTT

clone size: NA
D gene: NA
J gene: TRBJ1-2
V gene: TRBV10-3
CDR3 protein: CAISAVMGRDGYTF
CDR3 DNA: TGTGCCATCAGTGCCGTGATGGGGAGGGATGGCTACACCTTC

clone size: NA
D gene: NA
J gene: TRBJ1-6
V gene: TRBV3-1/TRBV3-2
CDR3 protein: CASSHTGNSPLHF
CDR3 DNA: TGTGCCAGCAGCCACACAGGGAATTCACCCCTCCACTTT

clone size: NA
D gene: NA
J gene: TRBJ1-5
V gene: TRBV9
CDR3 protein: CASSWGGAGNQPQHF
CDR3 DNA: TGTGCCAGCAGCTGGGGGGGGGCTGGCAATCAGCCCCAGCATTTT

clone size: NA
D gene: NA
J gene: TRBJ2-3
V gene: TRBV4-1
CDR3 protein: CASSQYLAKRADTQYF
CDR3 DNA: TGCGCCAGCAGCCAATACCTAGCTAAAAGGGCAGATACGCAGTATTTT

clone size: NA
D gene: NA
J gene: TRBJ1-2
V gene: TRBV5-1
CDR3 protein: CASSLAPGINYGYTF
CDR3 DNA: TGCGCCAGCAGCTTGGCTCCGGGGATTAACTATGGCTACACCTTC

clone size: NA
D gene: TRBD2
J gene: TRBJ2-3
V gene: TRBV3-1/TRBV3-2
CDR3 protein: CASSYQSGTNTDTQYF
CDR3 DNA: TGTGCCAGCAGCTACCAAAGCGGGACTAACACAGATACGCAGTATTTT

clone size: NA
D gene: TRBD2
J gene: TRBJ2-1
V gene: TRBV6-5
CDR3 protein: CASNSVGGAYNEQFF
CDR3 DNA: TGTGCCAGCAATAGTGTGGGGGGGGCCTACAATGAGCAGTTCTTC

clone size: NA
D gene: NA
J gene: TRBJ1-1
V gene: TRBV2
CDR3 protein: CASSPRGVNTEAFF
CDR3 DNA: TGTGCCAGCAGCCCTCGGGGGGTCAACACTGAAGCTTTCTTT

clone size: NA
D gene: NA
J gene: TRBJ2-1
V gene: TRBV1
CDR3 protein: CTSSCLVRGGLNEQFF
CDR3 DNA: TGCACCAGCAGCTGCCTCGTGAGGGGGGGGCTAAATGAGCAGTTCTTC

clone size: NA
D gene: NA
J gene: TRBJ1-3
V gene: TRBV7-9
CDR3 protein: CASSLALSSGNTIYF
CDR3 DNA: TGTGCCAGCAGCTTAGCCCTGAGCTCTGGAAACACCATATATTTT

clone size: few
D gene: NA
J gene: TRBJ2-7
V gene: TRBV12-3/TRBV12-4
CDR3 protein: CASSSGTLYEQYF
CDR3 DNA: TGTGCCAGCAGCTCAGGTACTCTCTACGAGCAGTACTTC

clone size: NA
D gene: NA
J gene: TRBJ1-2
V gene: TRBV2
CDR3 protein: CASSENTSQGFGYTF
CDR3 DNA: TGTGCCAGCAGTGAGAACACATCGCAGGGGTTTGGCTACACCTTC

clone size: few
D gene: NA
J gene: TRBJ1-3
V gene: TRBV11-3
CDR3 protein: CASSYGQSNTIYF
CDR3 DNA: TGTGCCAGCAGCTACGGACAGAGTAACACCATATATTTT

clone size: NA
D gene: NA
J gene: TRBJ1-4
V gene: TRBV7-8
CDR3 protein: CASSLEQGWAVFF
CDR3 DNA: TGTGCCAGCAGCTTAGAACAGGGATGGGCGGTGTTTTTT

clone size: NA
D gene: TRBD1
J gene: TRBJ1-4
V gene: TRBV28
CDR3 protein: CASSSWTGFEKLFF
CDR3 DNA: TGTGCCAGCAGTTCTTGGACAGGGTTTGAAAAACTGTTTTTT

clone size: NA
D gene: TRBD1
J gene: TRBJ1-2
V gene: TRBV19
CDR3 protein: CASSTGTGVFGYTF
CDR3 DNA: TGTGCCAGTAGTACCGGGACAGGGGTTTTTGGCTACACCTTC

clone size: once
D gene: TRBD1
J gene: TRBJ1-5
V gene: TRBV19
CDR3 protein: CASSGTGVGNQPQHF
CDR3 DNA: TGTGCCAGTAGCGGGACAGGGGTGGGCAATCAGCCCCAGCATTTT

clone size: NA
D gene: TRBD1
J gene: TRBJ1-4
V gene: TRBV13
CDR3 protein: CASSPTGGAANEKLFF
CDR3 DNA: TGTGCCAGCAGCCCCACAGGGGGTGCAGCTAATGAAAAACTGTTTTTT

clone size: once
D gene: NA
J gene: TRBJ1-4
V gene: TRBV18
CDR3 protein: CASSPYQGGTLNEKLFF
CDR3 DNA: TGTGCCAGCTCACCATATCAAGGTGGGACACTTAATGAAAAACTGTTTTTT

clone size: NA
D gene: NA
J gene: TRBJ1-2
V gene: TRBV6-5
CDR3 protein: CASTGDQGYGYTF
CDR3 DNA: TGTGCCAGCACTGGGGATCAGGGGTATGGCTACACCTTC